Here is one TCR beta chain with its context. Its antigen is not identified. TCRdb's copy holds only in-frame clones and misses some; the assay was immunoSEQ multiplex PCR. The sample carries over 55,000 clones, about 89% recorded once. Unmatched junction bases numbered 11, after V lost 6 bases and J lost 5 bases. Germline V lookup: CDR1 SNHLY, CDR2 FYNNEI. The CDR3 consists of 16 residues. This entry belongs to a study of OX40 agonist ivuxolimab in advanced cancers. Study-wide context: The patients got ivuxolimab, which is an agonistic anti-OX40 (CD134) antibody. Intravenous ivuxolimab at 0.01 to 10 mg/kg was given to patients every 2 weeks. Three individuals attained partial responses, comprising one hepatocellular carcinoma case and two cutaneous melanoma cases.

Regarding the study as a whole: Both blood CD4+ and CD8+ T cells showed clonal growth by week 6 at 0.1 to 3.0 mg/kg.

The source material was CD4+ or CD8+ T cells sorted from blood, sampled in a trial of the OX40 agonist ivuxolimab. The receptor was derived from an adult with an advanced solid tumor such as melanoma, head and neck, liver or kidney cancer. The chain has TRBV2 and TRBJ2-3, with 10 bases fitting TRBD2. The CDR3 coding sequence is TGTGCCAGCAGCGCAGGACTAGCGGCAAGGGGAGATACGCAGTATTTT. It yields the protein CASSAGLAARGDTQYF. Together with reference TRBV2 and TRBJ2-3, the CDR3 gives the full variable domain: EPEVTQTPSHQVTQMGQEVILRCVPISNHLYFYWYRQILGQKVEFLVSFYNNEISEKSEIFDDQFSVERPDGSNFTLKIRSTKLEDSAMYFCASSAGLAARGDTQYFGPGTRLTVL.